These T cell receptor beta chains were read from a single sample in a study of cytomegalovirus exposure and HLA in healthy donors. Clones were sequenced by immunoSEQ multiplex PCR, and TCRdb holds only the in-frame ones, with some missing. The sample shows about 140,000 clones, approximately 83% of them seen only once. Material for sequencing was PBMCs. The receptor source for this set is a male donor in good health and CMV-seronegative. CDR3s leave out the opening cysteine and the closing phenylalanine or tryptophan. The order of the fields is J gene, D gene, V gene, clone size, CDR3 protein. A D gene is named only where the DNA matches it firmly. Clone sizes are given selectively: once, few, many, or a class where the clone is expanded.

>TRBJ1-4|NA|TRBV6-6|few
ASSLIGRLEKLF
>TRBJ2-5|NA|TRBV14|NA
ASSQGRLQLPLKETQY
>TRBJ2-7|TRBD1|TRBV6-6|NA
ASSYSGQGGYEQY
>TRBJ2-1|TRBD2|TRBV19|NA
ASSPSKWLTSGRDNNEQF
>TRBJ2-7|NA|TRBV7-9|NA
ASSAPGQQY
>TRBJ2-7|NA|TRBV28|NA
ASSLMRLNLYEQY
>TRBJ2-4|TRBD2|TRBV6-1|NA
ASSAGLAGGNIQY
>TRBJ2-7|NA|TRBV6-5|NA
ASSSTYYEQY
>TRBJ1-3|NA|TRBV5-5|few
ASTPTGGTGNTIY
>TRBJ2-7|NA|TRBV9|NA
ASSVGGSYEQY
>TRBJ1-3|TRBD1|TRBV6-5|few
ASSYSGTASGNTIY
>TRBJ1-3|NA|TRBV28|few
ASSEAPTGANTIY
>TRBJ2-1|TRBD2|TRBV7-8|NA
ASSSHSGGNGNEQF
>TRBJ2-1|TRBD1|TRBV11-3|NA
ASSQLRTGNYNEQF
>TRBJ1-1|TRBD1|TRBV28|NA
ASSLYRGPVTEAF
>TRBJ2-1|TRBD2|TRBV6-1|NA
ASSESGTINEQF
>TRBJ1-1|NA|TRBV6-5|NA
ASSLQFTIAF
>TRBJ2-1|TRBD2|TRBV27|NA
ASSSGLSYNEQF
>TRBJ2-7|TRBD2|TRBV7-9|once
ASSPGTSGRYEQY
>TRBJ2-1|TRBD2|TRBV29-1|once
SVEDWVAGGRYEQF
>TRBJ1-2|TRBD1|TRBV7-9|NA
ASSLVRTGGAGYGYT